This T cell receptor beta chain came from a study of Ad26.COV2.S vaccination and SARS-CoV-2 variants. Study information: Ad26.COV2.S, an intramuscular injection, was given once or twice 56 days apart.

Treatment indicated: some 20 received Ad26.COV2.S at low or high dose, single or two shots; roughly 5 received placebo; per-sample allocation not given. The samples were gathered on day 63 after the first injection of vaccine or placebo. This CDR3 contains 16 residues. Germline V lookup: CDR1 SGHVS, CDR2 FQNEAQ. Deletions cut 5 bases from V and 5 bases from J, with 18 bases between. Findings and limits, study-wide: Those who received vaccine or placebo ended up with similar non-spike TCR breadth.

On this clone: Its antigen remains unidentified.

The protocol was immunoSEQ multiplex PCR, while the TCRdb copy is restricted to in-frame clones and leaves out a portion. The sample has about 370,000 clones, approximately 90% seen once. The chain couples TRBV7-8 to TRBJ1-4, with D unresolved. The sample in question was peripheral blood, obtained in a trial of Ad26.COV2.S vaccine versus placebo. The clonotype comes from a person between 18 and 65 years old who received the Ad26.COV2.S COVID-19 vaccine or a placebo. In DNA, the CDR3 is TGTGCCAGCAGCACTACTGGACGGGGTAGAAATGAAAAACTGTTTTTT. This gives the protein CASSTTGRGRNEKLFF.